These T cell receptor beta chains were read from a single sample in a study of cytomegalovirus exposure and HLA in healthy donors. Assay used: immunoSEQ multiplex PCR; TCRdb lists only in-frame clones, some missing. Of some 180,000 clones detected, 73% appear once; the ten largest clones hold 5.4%. The sequenced material came from PBMCs. Receptors were obtained from a woman aged 18-30 years in good health and CMV-seropositive. Each CDR3 is given with its conserved first and last residue.

TRBV19 CASRTGGTETQYF
TRBV18 CASFPGQGGTEAFF
TRBV6-5 CASRPTGFTGELFF
TRBV27 CASSRWVTGGGNEQFF
TRBV19 CASSIGQGSLYEQYF
TRBV5-6 CASSQGQYGYTF
TRBV7-2 CASSFGAGNTIYF
TRBV2 CASRGGRDTEAFF
TRBV7-9 CASSPKGGLVGYTF
TRBV28 CASTFQAHYGYTF
TRBV9 CASSSGDSHTQYF
TRBV7-2 CASSLGLAGVNEQFF
TRBV7-8 CASSLVAGIYNEQFF
TRBV6-1 CASSGGLSTDTQYF
TRBV7-9 CASSLVPDTIYF
TRBV5-4 CASSFTLAGDTYNEQFF
TRBV2 CASRVRDWGYGYTF
TRBV5-4 CASSSSEVQYF
TRBV20-1 CSAEVSEKLFF
TRBV28 CASSSGGAGSYEQYF
TRBV7-2 CASSLTPTALSGNTIYF
TRBV20-1 CSARYSEQYF
TRBV11-2 CASSPKTSANTGELFF
TRBV7-2 CASSFGGGEYEQYF
TRBV5-4 CASSYDRGGEKLFF
TRBV7-3 CASSLIGSGAQETQYF
TRBV30 CAWSQSGFYGYTF
TRBV5-1 CASSPGQGRTGELFF
TRBV9 CASSVAGQNEKLFF
TRBV29-1 CSVHRENTGELFF
TRBV7-2 CASSYYQSGLLQETQYF
TRBV7-2 CASSLGGWWGYGYTF
TRBV7-9 CASSYQGSTEAFF
TRBV30 CAWSWGVLNTEAFF
TRBV11-2 CASSFRGGYGYTF
TRBV7-4 CASSLRSFAGVKF
TRBV9 CASSALGTGGVGEQYF
TRBV19 CASRVAGLEPYGYTF
TRBV5-1 CASSFGGDGNTIYF
TRBV11-3 CASSLGLRGTQYF
TRBV30 CAWSASGTGGVNQPQHF
TRBV6-5 CASANSYEQYF
TRBV14 CASSQSRLDPYNEQFF
TRBV13 CASSLTGTALHF
TRBV9 CASSPKIGVQEAFF
TRBV9 CASSVEGGADTGELFF
TRBV19 CASSIQRGGGDTQYF
TRBV18 CASSPAGSKASF
TRBV5-1 CASSPTFGTEGGDTQYF
TRBV30 CAWLREEKQYF
TRBV7-3 CASSLSPGTPYEQYF
TRBV7-3 CASSGLGSEQYF